The following is a T cell receptor (beta chain) sequence with its context. This entry comes from a study of blood T cell repertoires in COVID-19. The CDR3 loop spans 14 amino acids. Germline V gene lookup returns CDR1 SGHNT and CDR2 YYREEE (reference sequence). The V segment lost 0 bases and the J segment 5 bases; nucleotides outside the gene matches: 2. Profiling relied on immunoSEQ multiplex PCR, and the TCRdb table lists in-frame clones only, not all of them. Altogether 100,000 to 150,000 clones are present, over 75% being singletons, with the ten largest covering approximately 16%. The origin of this receptor is a man between 60 and 75 years old with active or convalescent COVID-19. The chain has TRBV5-4 and TRBJ2-5, with 9 bases lining up with TRBD1. Material: peripheral blood. This chain's CDR3 is CASSLAGQGETQYF. The CDR3 DNA is TGTGCCAGCAGCTTGGCCGGACAGGGGGAGACCCAGTACTTC.